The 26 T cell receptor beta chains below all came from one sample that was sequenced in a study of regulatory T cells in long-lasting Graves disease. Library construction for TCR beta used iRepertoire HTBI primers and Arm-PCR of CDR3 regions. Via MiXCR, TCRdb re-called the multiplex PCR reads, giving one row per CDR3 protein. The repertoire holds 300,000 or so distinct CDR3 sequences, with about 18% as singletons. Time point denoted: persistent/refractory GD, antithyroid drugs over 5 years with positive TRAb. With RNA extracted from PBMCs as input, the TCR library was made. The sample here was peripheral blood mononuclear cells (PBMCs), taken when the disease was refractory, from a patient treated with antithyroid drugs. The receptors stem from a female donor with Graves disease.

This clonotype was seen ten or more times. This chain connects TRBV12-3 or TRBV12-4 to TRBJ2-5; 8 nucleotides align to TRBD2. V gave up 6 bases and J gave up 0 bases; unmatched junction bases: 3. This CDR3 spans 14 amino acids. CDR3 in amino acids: CASSELADQETQYF. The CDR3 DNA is TGTGCCAGCAGCGAACTAGCGGACCAAGAGACCCAGTACTTC.

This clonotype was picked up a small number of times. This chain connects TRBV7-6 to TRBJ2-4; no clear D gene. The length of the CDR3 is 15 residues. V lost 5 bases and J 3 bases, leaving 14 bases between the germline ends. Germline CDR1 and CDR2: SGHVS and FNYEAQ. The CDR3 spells CASSPIPLGKNIQYF. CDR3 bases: TGTGCCAGCAGCCCCATCCCCCTGGGCAAAAACATTCAGTACTTC.

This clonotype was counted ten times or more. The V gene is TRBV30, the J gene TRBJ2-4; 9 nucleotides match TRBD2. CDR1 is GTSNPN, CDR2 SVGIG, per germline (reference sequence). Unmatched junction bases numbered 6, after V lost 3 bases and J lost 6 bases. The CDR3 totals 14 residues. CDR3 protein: CAWSASGTRNIQYF. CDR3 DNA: TGTGCCTGGAGCGCTAGCGGGACGCGAAACATTCAGTACTTC.

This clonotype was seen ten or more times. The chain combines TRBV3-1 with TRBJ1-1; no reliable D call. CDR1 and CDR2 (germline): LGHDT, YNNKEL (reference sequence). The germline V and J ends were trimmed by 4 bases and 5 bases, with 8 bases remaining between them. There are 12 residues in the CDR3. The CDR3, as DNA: TGTGCCAGCAGCCTTAGCAGTACTGAAGCTTTCTTT. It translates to CASSLSSTEAFF.

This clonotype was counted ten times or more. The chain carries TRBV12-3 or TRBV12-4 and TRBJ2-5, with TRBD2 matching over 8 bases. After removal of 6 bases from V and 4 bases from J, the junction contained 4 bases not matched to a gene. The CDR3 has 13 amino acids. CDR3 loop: CASSQGLAETQYF. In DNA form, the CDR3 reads TGTGCCAGCAGCCAAGGACTAGCAGAGACCCAGTACTTC.

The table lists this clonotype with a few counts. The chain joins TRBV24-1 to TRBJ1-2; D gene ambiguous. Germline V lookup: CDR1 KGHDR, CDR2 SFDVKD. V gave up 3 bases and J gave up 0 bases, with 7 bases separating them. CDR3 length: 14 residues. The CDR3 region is CATSDGGPNYGYTF. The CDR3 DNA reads TGTGCCACCAGTGATGGAGGGCCTAACTATGGCTACACCTTC.

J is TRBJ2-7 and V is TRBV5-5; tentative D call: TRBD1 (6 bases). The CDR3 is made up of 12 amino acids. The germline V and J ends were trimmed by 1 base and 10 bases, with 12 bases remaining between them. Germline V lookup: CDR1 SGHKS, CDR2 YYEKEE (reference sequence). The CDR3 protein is CASSLPQGFQYF. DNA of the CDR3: TGTGCCAGCAGCTTGCCACAGGGTTTTCAGTACTTC.

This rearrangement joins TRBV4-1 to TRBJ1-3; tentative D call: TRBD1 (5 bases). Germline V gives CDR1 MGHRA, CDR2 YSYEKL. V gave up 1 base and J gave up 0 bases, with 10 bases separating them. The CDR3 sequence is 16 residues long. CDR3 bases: TGCGCCAGCAGCCAAGCGTACGGGACCTCTGGAAACACCATATATTTT. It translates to CASSQAYGTSGNTIYF.

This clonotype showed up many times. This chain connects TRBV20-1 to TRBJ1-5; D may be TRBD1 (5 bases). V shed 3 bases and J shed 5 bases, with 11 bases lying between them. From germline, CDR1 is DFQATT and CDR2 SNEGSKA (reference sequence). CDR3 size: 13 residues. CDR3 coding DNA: TGCAGTGCTAGTGACAGCCCCCATCAGCCCCAGCATTTT. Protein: CSASDSPHQPQHF.

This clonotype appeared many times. CDR3 residues: CASRDRDNSPLHF. CDR3 coding DNA: TGCGCCAGCCGGGACAGGGACAATTCACCCCTCCACTTT. The chain joins TRBV10-2 to TRBJ1-6; 9 bases are shared with TRBD1. The CDR3 consists of 13 residues. With V trimmed by 8 bases and J by 7 bases, 3 bases remained unmatched. Germline-derived CDR1 and CDR2 are WSHSY and SAAADI.

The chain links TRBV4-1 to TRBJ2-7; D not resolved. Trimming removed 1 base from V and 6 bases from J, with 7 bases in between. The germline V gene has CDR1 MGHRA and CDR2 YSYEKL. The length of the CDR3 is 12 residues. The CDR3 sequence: CASSQVDGEQYF. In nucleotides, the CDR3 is TGCGCCAGCAGCCAAGTTGATGGCGAGCAGTACTTC.

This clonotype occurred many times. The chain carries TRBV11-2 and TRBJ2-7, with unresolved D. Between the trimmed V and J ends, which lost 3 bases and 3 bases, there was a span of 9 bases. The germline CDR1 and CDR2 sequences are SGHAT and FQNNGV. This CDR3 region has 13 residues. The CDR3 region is CASSFGPFYEQYF. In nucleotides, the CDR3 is TGTGCCAGCAGCTTCGGGCCCTTCTACGAGCAGTACTTC.

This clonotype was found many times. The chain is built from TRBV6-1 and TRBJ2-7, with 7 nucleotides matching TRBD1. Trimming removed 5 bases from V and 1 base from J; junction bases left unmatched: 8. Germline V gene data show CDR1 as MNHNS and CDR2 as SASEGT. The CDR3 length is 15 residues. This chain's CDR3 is CASSPLGQKSYEQYF. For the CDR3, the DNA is TGTGCCAGCAGTCCCTTGGGACAGAAATCCTACGAGCAGTACTTC.

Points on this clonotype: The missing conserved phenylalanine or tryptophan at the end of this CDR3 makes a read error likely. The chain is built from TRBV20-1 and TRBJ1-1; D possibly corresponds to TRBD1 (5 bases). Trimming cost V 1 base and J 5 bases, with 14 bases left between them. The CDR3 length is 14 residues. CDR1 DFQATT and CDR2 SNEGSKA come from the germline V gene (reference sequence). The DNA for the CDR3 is TGCAGTGCTAGAGCCACGGGGGTAGATACTGAAGCTTTCCTT. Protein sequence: CSARATGVDTEAFL.

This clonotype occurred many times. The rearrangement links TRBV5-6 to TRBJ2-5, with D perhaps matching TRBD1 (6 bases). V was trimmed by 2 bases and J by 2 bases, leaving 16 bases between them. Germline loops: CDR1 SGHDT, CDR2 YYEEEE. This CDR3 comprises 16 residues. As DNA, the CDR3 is TGTGCCAGCAGCTTCTCGCCCAGGGGTGTACAAGAGACCCAGTACTTC. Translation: CASSFSPRGVQETQYF.

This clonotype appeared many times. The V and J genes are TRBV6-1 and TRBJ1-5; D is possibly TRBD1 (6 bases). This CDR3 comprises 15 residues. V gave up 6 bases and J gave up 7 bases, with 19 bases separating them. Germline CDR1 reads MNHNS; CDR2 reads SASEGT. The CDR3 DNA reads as TGTGCCAGCAGCCTTGCCGGACAGTTAGGCCAGCCCCAGCATTTT. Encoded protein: CASSLAGQLGQPQHF.

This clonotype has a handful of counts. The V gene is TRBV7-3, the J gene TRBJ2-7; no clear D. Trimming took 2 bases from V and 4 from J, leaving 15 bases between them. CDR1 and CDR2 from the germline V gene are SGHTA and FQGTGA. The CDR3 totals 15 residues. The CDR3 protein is CASSLSGDGFYEQYF. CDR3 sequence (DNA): TGTGCCAGCAGCTTATCCGGAGACGGGTTTTACGAGCAGTACTTC.

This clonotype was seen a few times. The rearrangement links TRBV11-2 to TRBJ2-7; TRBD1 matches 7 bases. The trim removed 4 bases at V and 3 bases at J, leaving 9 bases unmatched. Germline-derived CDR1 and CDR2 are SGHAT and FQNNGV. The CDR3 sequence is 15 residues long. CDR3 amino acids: CASSSPGQSFYEQYF. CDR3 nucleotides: TGTGCCAGCAGCTCCCCGGGACAGAGTTTCTACGAGCAGTACTTC. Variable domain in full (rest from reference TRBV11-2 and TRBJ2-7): EAGVAQSPRYKIIEKRQSVAFWCNPISGHATLYWYQQILGQGPKLLIQFQNNGVVDDSQLPKDRFSAERLKGVDSTLKIQPAKLEDSAVYLCASSSPGQSFYEQYFGPGTRLTVT.

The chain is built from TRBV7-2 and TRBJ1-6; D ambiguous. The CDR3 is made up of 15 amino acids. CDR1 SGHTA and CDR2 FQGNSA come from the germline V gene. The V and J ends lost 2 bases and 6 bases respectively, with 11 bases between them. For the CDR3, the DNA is TGTGCCAGCAGCTTATCGGCTGTTCCTAATTCACCCCTCCACTTT. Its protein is CASSLSAVPNSPLHF.

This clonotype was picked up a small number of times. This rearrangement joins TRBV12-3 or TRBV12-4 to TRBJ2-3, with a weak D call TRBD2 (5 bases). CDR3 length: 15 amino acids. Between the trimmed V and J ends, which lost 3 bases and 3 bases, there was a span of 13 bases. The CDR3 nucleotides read TGTGCCAGCAGTTTCAGGTCCACGGGGACAGATACGCAGTATTTT. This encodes CASSFRSTGTDTQYF.

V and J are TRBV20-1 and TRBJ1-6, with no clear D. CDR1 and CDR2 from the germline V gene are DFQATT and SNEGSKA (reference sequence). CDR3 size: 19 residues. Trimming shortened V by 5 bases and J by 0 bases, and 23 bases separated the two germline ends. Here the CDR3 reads CSAAPGPWAGSSYNSPLHF. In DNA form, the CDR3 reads TGCAGTGCTGCCCCCGGGCCCTGGGCCGGGAGCTCCTATAATTCACCCCTCCACTTT.

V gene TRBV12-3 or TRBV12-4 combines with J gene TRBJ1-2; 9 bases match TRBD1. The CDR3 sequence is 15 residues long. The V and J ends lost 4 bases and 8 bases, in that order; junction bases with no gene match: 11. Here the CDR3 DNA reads TGTGCCAGCAGTTCGGGACAGGGAAGCGTTCGGGGCTACACCTTC. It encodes CASSSGQGSVRGYTF.

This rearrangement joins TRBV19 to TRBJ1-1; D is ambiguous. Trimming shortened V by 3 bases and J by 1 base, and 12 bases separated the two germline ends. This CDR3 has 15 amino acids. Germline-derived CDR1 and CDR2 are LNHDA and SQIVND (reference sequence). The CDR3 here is CASSMWVTSNTEAFF. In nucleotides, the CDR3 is TGTGCCAGTAGTATGTGGGTTACCTCGAACACTGAAGCTTTCTTT.

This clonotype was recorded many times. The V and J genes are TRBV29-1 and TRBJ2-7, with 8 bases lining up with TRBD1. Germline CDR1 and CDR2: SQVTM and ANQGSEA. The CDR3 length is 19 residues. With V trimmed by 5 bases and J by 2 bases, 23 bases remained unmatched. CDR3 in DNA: TGCAGCGTTCTTTCCCAGGGGGCGCGGAGGAGCGGGTGGGCCTACGAGCAGTACTTC. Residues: CSVLSQGARRSGWAYEQYF.

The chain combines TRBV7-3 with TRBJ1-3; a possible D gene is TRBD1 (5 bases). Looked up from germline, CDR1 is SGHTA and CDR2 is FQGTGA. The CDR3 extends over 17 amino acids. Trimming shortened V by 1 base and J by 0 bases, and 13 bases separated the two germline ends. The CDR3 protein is CASSLKEWDFSGNTIYF. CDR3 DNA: TGTGCCAGCAGCTTAAAGGAGTGGGACTTCTCTGGAAACACCATATATTTT.

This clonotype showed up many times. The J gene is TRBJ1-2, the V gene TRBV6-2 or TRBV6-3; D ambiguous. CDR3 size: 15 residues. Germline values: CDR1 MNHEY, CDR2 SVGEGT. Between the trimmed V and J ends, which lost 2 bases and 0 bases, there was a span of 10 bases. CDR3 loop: CASSYRQRANYGYTF. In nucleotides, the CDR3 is TGTGCCAGCAGTTACCGGCAGAGAGCTAACTATGGCTACACCTTC.